This entry describes one T cell receptor (beta chain). Trimming took off 6 bases at V and 4 bases at J, with 13 bases between the two ends. The V gene's germline CDR1 is MDHEN and CDR2 SYDVKM. This CDR3 spans 14 amino acids. Authors' analysis steps: Using reference gene primer amplification, nucleated cell counts were estimated. TCRdb's table, derived via immunoSEQ multiplex PCR, lists solely in-frame clones and lacks some. V, J and clone size reflect that table, while D and trimming were determined from the DNA. The repertoire has 75,000 to 90,000 clones, about 90% of them found once; the top ten carry 5.5% to 8%. The Seattle patients joined while their infection was active and were tracked longitudinally afterward. The record originates from a study of blood T cell repertoires in COVID-19.

The V and J genes are TRBV28 and TRBJ1-5, with D possibly being TRBD1 (5 bases). The specimen sequenced was peripheral blood. The source is a man younger than 35 with COVID-19, enrolled during active disease. CDR3 in amino acids: CASSPWGVNQPQHF. DNA for the CDR3: TGTGCCAGCAGCCCTTGGGGGGTAAATCAGCCCCAGCATTTT.